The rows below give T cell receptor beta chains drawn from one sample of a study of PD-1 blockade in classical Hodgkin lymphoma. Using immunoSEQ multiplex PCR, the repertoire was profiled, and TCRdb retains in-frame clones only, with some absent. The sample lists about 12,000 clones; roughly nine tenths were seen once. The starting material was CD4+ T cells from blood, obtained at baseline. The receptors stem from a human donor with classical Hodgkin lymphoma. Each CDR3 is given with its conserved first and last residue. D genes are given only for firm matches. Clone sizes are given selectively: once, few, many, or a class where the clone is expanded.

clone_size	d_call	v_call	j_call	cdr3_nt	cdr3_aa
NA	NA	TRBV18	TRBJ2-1	TGTGCCAGCTCACCAAGAACGGCATACGTTGAGCAGTTCTTC	CASSPRTAYVEQFF
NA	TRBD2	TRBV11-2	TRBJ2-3	TGTGCCAGCAGCTTAAATGGCGGGGGGACTCGCACAGATACGCAGTATTTT	CASSLNGGGTRTDTQYF
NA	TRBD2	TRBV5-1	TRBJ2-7	TGCGCCAGCAGTTCGGCGGGAGGGATGTACGAGCAGTACTTC	CASSSAGGMYEQYF
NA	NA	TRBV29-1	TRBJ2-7	TGCAGCGCCGCCGGGGGGCAAGGCTACTCCTACGAGCAGTACTTC	CSAAGGQGYSYEQYF
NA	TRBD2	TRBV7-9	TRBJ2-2	TGTGCCAGCGCCCTAGCGGGAGCCACCGGGGAGCTGTTTTTT	CASALAGATGELFF
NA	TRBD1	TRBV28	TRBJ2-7	TGTGCCAGCAGTCGTCCCCTCGTGGGACAGCTTTCGACCTACGAGCAGTACTTC	CASSRPLVGQLSTYEQYF
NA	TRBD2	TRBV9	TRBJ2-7	TGTGCCAGCAGCCCTAGGCCGGGACTAGCGGGAGTCGGGTCCTACGAGCAGTACTTC	CASSPRPGLAGVGSYEQYF
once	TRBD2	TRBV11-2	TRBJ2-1	TGTGCCAGCAGCTTAAGGCTGGCTAGCGGGAGGGGTAATGAGCAGTTCTTC	CASSLRLASGRGNEQFF
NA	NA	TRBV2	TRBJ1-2	TGTGCCAGCATGCCTGGGTATGGCTACACCTTC	CASMPGYGYTF
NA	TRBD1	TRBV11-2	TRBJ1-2	TGTGCCAGCACTCGGACAGGTCAAAACTATGGCTACACCTTC	CASTRTGQNYGYTF
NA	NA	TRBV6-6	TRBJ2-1	TGTGCCAGCAGTTACCCCAATGAGCAGTTCTTC	CASSYPNEQFF
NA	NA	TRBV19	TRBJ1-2	TGTGCCAGTAGTTCGTCCAGGGGTCGGGATCATGGCTACACCTTC	CASSSSRGRDHGYTF
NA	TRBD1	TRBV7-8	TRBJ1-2	TGTGCCAGCAGCTTACGGGACAGGGGGAAAAGTGCAGGCTACACCTTC	CASSLRDRGKSAGYTF
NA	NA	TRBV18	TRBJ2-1	TGTGCCAGCTCACCACCTTCGGGCTACAATGAGCAGTTCTTC	CASSPPSGYNEQFF
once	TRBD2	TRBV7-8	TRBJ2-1	TGTGCCAGCAGGGCCCCGGGGAGGGATCTTCGATATGAGCAGTTCTTC	CASRAPGRDLRYEQFF
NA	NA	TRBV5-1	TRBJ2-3	TGCGCCAGCAGCTCGGGCCCTAGCACAGATACGCAGTATTTT	CASSSGPSTDTQYF
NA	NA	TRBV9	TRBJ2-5	TGTGCCAGCAGCGTAGAAGGGTCTGAGACCCAGTACTTC	CASSVEGSETQYF
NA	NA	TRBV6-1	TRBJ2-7	TGTGCCAGCAGTGAACCCCCTACGGGGGCCTACGAGCAGTACTTC	CASSEPPTGAYEQYF
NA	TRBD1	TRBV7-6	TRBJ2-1	TGTGCCAGCAGCCCGGACAGGGGAAAATACAATGAGCAGTTCTTC	CASSPDRGKYNEQFF
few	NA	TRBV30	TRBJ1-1	TGTGCCTGGACCACCTACACTGAAGCTTTCTTT	CAWTTYTEAFF
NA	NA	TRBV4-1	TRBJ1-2	TGCGCCAGCAGCCAAGATCTGACAACTAACTATGGCTACACCTTC	CASSQDLTTNYGYTF
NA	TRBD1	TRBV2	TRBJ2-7	TGTGCCAGCAAGCAGGGGGCGAGGGGCGAGCAGTACTTC	CASKQGARGEQYF
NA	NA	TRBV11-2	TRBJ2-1	TGTGCCCACCGGGGATTTGGGGCATCCTACAATGAGCAGTTCTTC	CAHRGFGASYNEQFF
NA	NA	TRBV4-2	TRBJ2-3	TGTGCCAGCAGCCAAGGTGCAGGGATGATGACAGATACGCAGTATTTT	CASSQGAGMMTDTQYF
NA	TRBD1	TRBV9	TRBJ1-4	TGTGCCAGCAGCGTAGACTCCGGGACAGCAAATGAAAAACTGTTTTTT	CASSVDSGTANEKLFF
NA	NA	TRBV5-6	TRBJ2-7	TGTGCCAGCTCCGGGTCTATCAGATACGAGCAGTACTTC	CASSGSIRYEQYF
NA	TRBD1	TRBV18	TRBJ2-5	TGTGCCAGCTCACCGCTGACAGGGGTAGAGACCCAGTACTTC	CASSPLTGVETQYF
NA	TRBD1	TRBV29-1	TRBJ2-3	TGCAGCGGGAAGTGGACAGGGCGGCGAGATACGCAGTATTTT	CSGKWTGRRDTQYF
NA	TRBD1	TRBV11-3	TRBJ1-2	TGTGCCAGCAGTTTTTCTGGGGGAGGGGGCTTGGGCTACACCTTC	CASSFSGGGGLGYTF
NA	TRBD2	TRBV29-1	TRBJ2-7	TGCAGCGTTGGGGTAGGACTAGCGGGAGATTTCTCCTACGAGCAGTACTTC	CSVGVGLAGDFSYEQYF
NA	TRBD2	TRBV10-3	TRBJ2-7	TGTGCCACGACGGATCTAGCGGGAGTGGGTAAAAACTCGCGGGAGCAGTACTTC	CATTDLAGVGKNSREQYF
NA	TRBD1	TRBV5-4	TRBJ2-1	TGTGCCAGCAACGGACAGGGAGGCTCCTACAATGAGCAGTTCTTC	CASNGQGGSYNEQFF
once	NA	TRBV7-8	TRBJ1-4	TGTGCCAGCAGCGCTAGGATGGAGCTTGAAAAACTGTTTTTT	CASSARMELEKLFF
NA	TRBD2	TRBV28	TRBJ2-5	TGTGCCAGCAGGTTGGGGAGGGTTGAAGAGACCCAGTACTTC	CASRLGRVEETQYF
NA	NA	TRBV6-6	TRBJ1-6	TGTGCCAGCAGCCGAACGTACGGCGATTCACCCCTCCACTTT	CASSRTYGDSPLHF
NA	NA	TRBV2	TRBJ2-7	TGTGCCAGCAGTGTGTCGATGTCCAGCTCCTACGAGCAGTACTTC	CASSVSMSSSYEQYF
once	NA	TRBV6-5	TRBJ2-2	TGTGCCAGCAGACCACCTACCGGGGAGCTGTTTTTT	CASRPPTGELFF
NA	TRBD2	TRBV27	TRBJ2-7	TGTGCCAGCAGTTTATTATCCCAGGGAGGGACCTACGAGCAGTACTTC	CASSLLSQGGTYEQYF
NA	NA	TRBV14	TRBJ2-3	TGTGCCAGCAGCCTAGGCGGGACTGATACGCAGTATTTT	CASSLGGTDTQYF
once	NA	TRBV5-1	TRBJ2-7	TGCGCCAGCAGCTTGGGCGGGACGGCCTACGAGCAGTACTTC	CASSLGGTAYEQYF